The next 25 T cell receptor beta chains were all read from a single sample in a study of pediatric ulcerative colitis. The data were produced by immunoSEQ multiplex PCR, yet TCRdb's version contains in-frame clones alone and is incomplete. The table has under 20,000 clones, around 74% seen once. One to two pinch biopsies were taken from the rectum during colonoscopy. Specimen: gut tissue. These receptors all come from a boy between 10 and 17 years old with moderate ulcerative colitis.

The rearrangement joins TRBV7-6 to TRBJ2-5; D gene unclear. The germline V and J ends were trimmed by 5 bases and 5 bases, with 6 bases remaining between them. This CDR3 spans 11 amino acids. CDR1 is SGHVS and CDR2 is FNYEAQ in the germline V gene. The CDR3 loop reads CASSAEETQYF. CDR3 bases: TGTGCCAGCAGCGCGGAGGAGACCCAGTACTTC.

This chain links TRBV7-8 with TRBJ2-7, with D uncertain. V lost 5 bases and J 4 bases, leaving 15 bases between the germline ends. There are 14 residues in the CDR3. Germline CDR1 and CDR2: SGHVS and FQNEAQ. The CDR3 here is CASSLGLGKYEQYF. In DNA form, the CDR3 reads TGTGCCAGCAGCCTAGGCCTAGGAAAGTACGAGCAGTACTTC.

The chain couples TRBV5-8 to TRBJ2-5; D not certain. In germline, CDR1 is SGHTS, CDR2 YDEGEE. Trimming stripped 1 base from V and 0 bases from J, with 4 bases between. This CDR3 spans 13 amino acids. The CDR3 loop is CASSLYHQETQYF. The CDR3 nucleotides read TGTGCCAGCAGCTTGTATCACCAAGAGACCCAGTACTTC. The whole variable domain, remainder taken from reference TRBV5-8 and TRBJ2-5, is EAGVTQSPTHLIKTRGQQATLRCSPISGHTSVYWYQQALGLGLQFLLWYDEGEERNRGNFPPRFSGRQFPNYSSELNVNALELEDSALYLCASSLYHQETQYFGPGTRLLVL.

J is TRBJ1-1 and V is TRBV5-6; 7 bases line up with TRBD1. The CDR3 extends over 15 amino acids. The V gene's germline CDR1 is SGHDT and CDR2 YYEEEE. The J segment lost 0 bases and the V segment lost 4 bases, leaving 6 bases of the junction unmatched. The CDR3 DNA reads TGTGCCAGCAGCCCGAAACAGGGGCTGAACACTGAAGCTTTCTTT. Translation gives CASSPKQGLNTEAFF. Using reference TRBV5-6 and TRBJ1-1 for the parts outside the CDR3, the full variable domain is DAGVTQSPTHLIKTRGQQVTLRCSPKSGHDTVSWYQQALGQGPQFIFQYYEEEERQRGNFPDRFSGHQFPNYSSELNVNALLLGDSALYLCASSPKQGLNTEAFFGQGTRLTVV.

This clone was detected once. J is TRBJ2-7 and V is TRBV5-5; D is unresolved. The V gene lost 3 bases and the J gene lost 5 bases, with 15 bases spanning the gap. Germline V gives CDR1 SGHKS, CDR2 YYEKEE (reference sequence). This CDR3 spans 14 amino acids. The CDR3 spells CASSYAGRRHEQYF. CDR3 bases: TGTGCCAGCAGCTACGCTGGACGCCGCCACGAGCAGTACTTC.

The chain joins TRBV13 to TRBJ2-2, with D possibly matching TRBD2 (6 bases). CDR3 length: 16 amino acids. V lost 1 base and J 6 bases, leaving 15 bases between the germline ends. CDR1 and CDR2 from the germline V gene are PRHDT and FYEKMQ (reference sequence). Written as DNA, the CDR3 is TGTGCCAGCAGCTTAGAGAAGGAGGGGCTCGCCGGGGAGCTGTTTTTT. It is translated as CASSLEKEGLAGELFF. Full variable domain (rest looked up from reference TRBV13 and TRBJ2-2): AAGVIQSPRHLIKEKRETATLKCYPIPRHDTVYWYQQGPGQDPQFLISFYEKMQSDKGSIPDRFSAQQFSDYHSELNMSSLELGDSALYFCASSLEKEGLAGELFFGEGSRLTVL.

This clone was picked up one time. The V and J genes are TRBV5-4 and TRBJ1-2, with 7 bases aligning to TRBD1. J was trimmed by 2 bases and V by 0 bases; bases with no gene match: 4. The germline V gene has CDR1 SGHNT and CDR2 YYREEE (reference sequence). This CDR3 has 15 residues. The CDR3: CASSLDRGFNYGYTF. Here the CDR3 DNA reads TGTGCCAGCAGCTTGGACAGGGGTTTCAACTATGGCTACACCTTC.

V and J are TRBV2 and TRBJ2-7; D possibly corresponds to TRBD2 (6 bases). V gave up 8 bases and J gave up 6 bases, with 20 bases separating them. Germline CDR1 and CDR2: SNHLY and FYNNEI. This CDR3 has 14 amino acids. The CDR3 loop reads CASGGRTSGREQYF. The CDR3 nucleotides are TGTGCCAGCGGGGGGAGGACGTCGGGCCGCGAGCAGTACTTC.

This chain links TRBV2 with TRBJ2-3; D possibly corresponds to TRBD1 (5 bases). The germline CDR1 and CDR2 sequences are SNHLY and FYNNEI. Trimming removed 4 bases from V and 2 bases from J, with 10 bases in between. The CDR3 length is 14 residues. The CDR3 nucleotides read TGTGCCAGCAGTGCGGCAGGGTACACAGATACGCAGTATTTT. It translates to CASSAAGYTDTQYF.

The CDR3 DNA follows: TGTGCCAGCAGCCCAGACCGGGGGGTCAATGAGCAGTTCTTC. Its protein product is CASSPDRGVNEQFF. J is TRBJ2-1 and V is TRBV7-3, with TRBD2 identical over 7 bases. CDR1 and CDR2 (germline): SGHTA, FQGTGA. This CDR3 contains 14 residues. V was pared by 5 bases and J by 6 bases, with 7 bases of the junction left unmatched.

V gene TRBV12-5 combines with J gene TRBJ1-1; TRBD1 aligns across 8 bases. V shed 2 bases, J shed 1 base, and the junction held 6 bases outside the gene matches. The CDR3 spans 16 residues. CDR1 is LGHNT and CDR2 is FRNRAP in the germline V gene. In DNA, the CDR3 is TGTGCTAGTGGTTTGACCACCGGACAGGGGAACACTGAAGCTTTCTTT. Translating it yields CASGLTTGQGNTEAFF. The complete variable domain, with remaining parts taken from reference TRBV12-5 and TRBJ1-1, reads DARVTQTPRHKVTEMGQEVTMRCQPILGHNTVFWYRQTMMQGLELLAYFRNRAPLDDSGMPKDRFSAEMPDATLATLKIQPSEPRDSAVYFCASGLTTGQGNTEAFFGQGTRLTVV.

J is TRBJ2-5 and V is TRBV5-6, with D possibly TRBD2 on 7 matching bases. V lost 4 bases to trimming and J lost 4 bases, with 14 bases between them. This CDR3 is built from 14 residues. The germline CDR1 and CDR2 sequences are SGHDT and YYEEEE. CDR3 protein: CASSHLRGAETQYF. The DNA of the CDR3 is TGTGCCAGCAGCCACCTTCGGGGGGCAGAGACCCAGTACTTC.

A few counts support this clone. The V and J genes are TRBV2 and TRBJ2-7; 10 nucleotides agree with TRBD2. The CDR3 is 12 residues long. The germline gives CDR1 SNHLY, CDR2 FYNNEI. V trimming: 4 bases; J trimming: 6 bases; junction bases outside the gene matches: 0. CDR3 sequence reads: CASSGTSGEQYF. The CDR3 DNA follows: TGTGCCAGCAGTGGGACTAGCGGCGAGCAGTACTTC.

This clone is classed as medium-sized. Other DNA sequences of this sample code for an identical CDR3. The V gene is TRBV4-2, the J gene TRBJ2-7; D tentatively fits TRBD1 or TRBD2 (5 bases each). The CDR3 length is 15 residues. V lost 0 bases and J lost 1, with 10 bases in between. The V gene's germline CDR1 is LGHNA and CDR2 YNFKEQ. The CDR3 loop reads CASSQEGTGSYEQYF. The DNA of the CDR3 is TGTGCCAGCAGCCAAGAAGGGACGGGTTCCTACGAGCAGTACTTC.

The chain employs TRBV4-1 and TRBJ1-1; D not certain. CDR1 is MGHRA, CDR2 YSYEKL, per germline. The V gene lost 0 bases and the J gene lost 11 bases, with 13 bases spanning the gap. CDR3 length: 13 amino acids. The CDR3 is CASSQEQTRTAFF. CDR3 nucleotide sequence: TGCGCCAGCAGCCAAGAACAAACACGGACGGCTTTCTTT.

This clone was counted between two and nine times. The chain links TRBV19 to TRBJ2-1; D unclear. The length of the CDR3 is 15 residues. Germline assignment: CDR1 LNHDA and CDR2 SQIVND (reference sequence). With 7 bases removed from V and 2 bases from J, the gap between germline ends came to 15 bases. The CDR3 here is CASNQWSGPYNEQFF. CDR3 in DNA: TGTGCCAGTAATCAATGGAGTGGTCCCTACAATGAGCAGTTCTTC. The complete variable domain, with remaining parts taken from reference TRBV19 and TRBJ2-1, reads DGGITQSPKYLFRKEGQNVTLSCEQNLNHDAMYWYRQDPGQGLRLIYYSQIVNDFQKGDIAEGYSVSREKKESFPLTVTSAQKNPTAFYLCASNQWSGPYNEQFFGPGTRLTVL.

This clone was counted a single time. V is TRBV18 and J is TRBJ1-1, with a possible D match to TRBD1 (6 bases). CDR1 KGHSH and CDR2 LQKENI come from the germline V gene. Trimming took 11 bases from V and 1 from J, leaving 14 bases between them. The CDR3 covers 13 residues. CDR3 in amino acids: CASRLGQNTEAFF. The CDR3 coding sequence is TGTGCCTCTCGGTTGGGACAGAACACTGAAGCTTTCTTT.

This chain connects TRBV7-9 to TRBJ2-7; the match to TRBD2 covers 7 bases. Germline V gene data show CDR1 as SEHNR and CDR2 as FQNEAQ (reference sequence). After removal of 4 bases from V and 0 bases from J, the junction contained 3 bases not matched to a gene. The CDR3 extends over 14 amino acids. The CDR3 here is CASSSPGGSYEQYF. CDR3 nucleotides: TGTGCCAGCAGCTCCCCGGGGGGCTCCTACGAGCAGTACTTC. The variable domain in full, with the rest retrieved from reference TRBV7-9 and TRBJ2-7, is DTGVSQNPRHKITKRGQNVTFRCDPISEHNRLYWYRQTLGQGPEFLTYFQNEAQLEKSRLLSDRFSAERPKGSFSTLEIQRTEQGDSAMYLCASSSPGGSYEQYFGPGTRLTVT.

The chain is built from TRBV29-1 and TRBJ1-2, with 8 bases aligning to TRBD1. In germline, CDR1 is SQVTM, CDR2 ANQGSEA. Trimming at V came to 0 bases and at J to 5 bases, leaving 14 bases not matched to a gene. The CDR3 covers 17 residues. The CDR3 DNA follows: TGCAGCGTTGAAGATTTAGGGGACAGGAAATTTGGTTATGGCTACACCTTC. As protein: CSVEDLGDRKFGYGYTF.

This clone came up a few times. This rearrangement joins TRBV6-4 to TRBJ1-2; 9 bases align to TRBD1. In germline, CDR1 is MRHNA, CDR2 SNTAGT. The CDR3 loop spans 15 amino acids. Losses at the gene ends were 3 bases for V and 6 bases for J; bases not matched to a gene: 8. CDR3 bases: TGTGCCAGCAGTGAAACAACGACAGGGGGAGATGGCTACACCTTC. Amino acids: CASSETTTGGDGYTF.

J is TRBJ2-7 and V is TRBV13; TRBD1 matches 7 bases. Losses at the gene ends were 5 bases for V and 6 bases for J; bases not matched to a gene: 7. From germline, CDR1 is PRHDT and CDR2 FYEKMQ (reference sequence). This CDR3 contains 13 residues. CDR3 bases: TGTGCCAGCAGCACAACGGACAGGTCCGAGCAGTACTTC. Translation gives CASSTTDRSEQYF.

The CDR3 DNA sequence: TGTGCCAGCCTCCGTCGGATACCGGGGGCTGCGCAAAACAATGAGCAGTTCTTC. This encodes CASLRRIPGAAQNNEQFF. The chain couples TRBV7-8 to TRBJ2-1; the D call may be TRBD1 or TRBD2 (6 bases each). Trimming took off 8 bases at V and 5 bases at J, with 28 bases between the two ends. The CDR3 sequence is 18 residues long. Germline CDR1 is SGHVS and CDR2 is FQNEAQ.

About this clone itself: The same CDR3 can be traced to other DNA sequences in this sample. The chain has TRBV29-1 and TRBJ2-5; TRBD1 matches 7 bases. This CDR3 contains 12 residues. Germline V gene sequence: CDR1 SQVTM, CDR2 ANQGSEA. V was clipped by 6 bases and J by 5 bases; unmatched bases: 6. CDR3 sequence reads: CSVRQGGETQYF. The CDR3 DNA follows: TGCAGCGTCCGACAGGGCGGGGAGACCCAGTACTTC. The full variable domain, rest sourced from reference TRBV29-1 and TRBJ2-5, is SAVISQKPSRDICQRGTSLTIQCQVDSQVTMMFWYRQQPGQSLTLIATANQGSEATYESGFVIDKFPISRPNLTFSTLTVSNMSPEDSSIYLCSVRQGGETQYFGPGTRLLVL.

In this sample, this clone turned up a few times. The chain links TRBV7-9 to TRBJ1-5; D may be TRBD1 (5 bases). Per germline, CDR1 SEHNR and CDR2 FQNEAQ (reference sequence). With 5 bases removed from V and 7 bases from J, the gap between germline ends came to 12 bases. This CDR3 contains 13 residues. The CDR3 spells CASSPGAGQPQHF. The CDR3 DNA reads TGTGCCAGCAGCCCTGGGGCAGGCCAGCCCCAGCATTTT. Drawing the rest from reference TRBV7-9 and TRBJ1-5, the complete variable domain is DTGVSQNPRHKITKRGQNVTFRCDPISEHNRLYWYRQTLGQGPEFLTYFQNEAQLEKSRLLSDRFSAERPKGSFSTLEIQRTEQGDSAMYLCASSPGAGQPQHFGDGTRLSIL.

This sequence joins TRBV7-2 and TRBJ2-5, with 7 bases aligning to TRBD1. The CDR3 is made up of 15 amino acids. The V segment lost 5 bases and the J segment 5 bases; nucleotides outside the gene matches: 11. Germline V gives CDR1 SGHTA, CDR2 FQGNSA. This CDR3 is CASSINRQGRETQYF. CDR3 DNA: TGTGCCAGCAGCATAAATCGACAGGGACGGGAGACCCAGTACTTC.